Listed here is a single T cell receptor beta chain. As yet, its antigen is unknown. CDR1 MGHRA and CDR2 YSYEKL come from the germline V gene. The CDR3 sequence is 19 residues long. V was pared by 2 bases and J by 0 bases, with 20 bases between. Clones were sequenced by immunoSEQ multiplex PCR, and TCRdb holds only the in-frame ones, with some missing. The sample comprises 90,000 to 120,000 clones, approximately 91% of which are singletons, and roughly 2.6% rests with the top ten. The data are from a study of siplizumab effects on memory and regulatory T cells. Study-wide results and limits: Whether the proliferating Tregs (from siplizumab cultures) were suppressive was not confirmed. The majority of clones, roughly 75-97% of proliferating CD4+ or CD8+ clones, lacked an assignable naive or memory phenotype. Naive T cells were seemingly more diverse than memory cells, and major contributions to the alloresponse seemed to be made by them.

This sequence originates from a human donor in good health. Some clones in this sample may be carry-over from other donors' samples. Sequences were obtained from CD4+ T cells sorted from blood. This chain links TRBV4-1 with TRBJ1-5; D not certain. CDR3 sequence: CASSQFRTVTRYSNQPQHF. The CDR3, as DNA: TGCGCCAGCAGCCAATTTAGGACGGTAACCCGGTATAGCAATCAGCCCCAGCATTTT.